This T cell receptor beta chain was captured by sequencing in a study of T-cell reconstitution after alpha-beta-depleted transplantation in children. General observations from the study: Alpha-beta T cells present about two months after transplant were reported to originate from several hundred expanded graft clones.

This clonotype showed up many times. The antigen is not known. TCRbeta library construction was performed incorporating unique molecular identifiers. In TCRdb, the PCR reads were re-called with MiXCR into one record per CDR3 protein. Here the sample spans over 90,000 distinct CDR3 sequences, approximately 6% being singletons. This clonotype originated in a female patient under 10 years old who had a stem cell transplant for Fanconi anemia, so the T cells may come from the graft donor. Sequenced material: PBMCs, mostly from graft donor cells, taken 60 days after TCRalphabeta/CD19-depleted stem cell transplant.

CDR3 sequence: CASSPGRRTDTQYF. In nucleotides, the CDR3 is TGCGCCAGCAGCCCGGGACGGAGGACAGATACGCAGTATTTT. The chain is built from TRBV5-1 and TRBJ2-3; D might be TRBD1 or TRBD2, each matching 5 bases. CDR1 is SGHRS and CDR2 is YFSETQ in the germline V gene. The CDR3 is 14 amino acids. Trimming left V 4 bases short and J 3 bases short, with 12 bases between.